Detailed here is one T cell receptor beta chain. The sample belongs to a study of shared clonotypes between healthy human individuals. Germline CDR1 and CDR2: MGHDK and SYGVNS. The CDR3 length is 12 residues. V was cut by 4 bases and J by 6 bases, with 10 bases left in between. Only in-frame clones appear in the TCRdb table, and some are missing; sequencing was by immunoSEQ multiplex PCR. The profile shows roughly 110,000 clones, about 63% of them singletons. Sequencing used memory CD8+ T cells sorted from blood. Subset of the sample: CD45RO+ cells pooled with CCR7-negative TemRA cells. This sequence was found in a woman in her twenties or thirties in good health. This rearrangement joins TRBV25-1 to TRBJ2-7; D might be TRBD1 (6 bases). The CDR3 bases are TGTGCCAGCAGTGCTCAGGGGTCCGAGCAGTACTTC. Protein: CASSAQGSEQYF.